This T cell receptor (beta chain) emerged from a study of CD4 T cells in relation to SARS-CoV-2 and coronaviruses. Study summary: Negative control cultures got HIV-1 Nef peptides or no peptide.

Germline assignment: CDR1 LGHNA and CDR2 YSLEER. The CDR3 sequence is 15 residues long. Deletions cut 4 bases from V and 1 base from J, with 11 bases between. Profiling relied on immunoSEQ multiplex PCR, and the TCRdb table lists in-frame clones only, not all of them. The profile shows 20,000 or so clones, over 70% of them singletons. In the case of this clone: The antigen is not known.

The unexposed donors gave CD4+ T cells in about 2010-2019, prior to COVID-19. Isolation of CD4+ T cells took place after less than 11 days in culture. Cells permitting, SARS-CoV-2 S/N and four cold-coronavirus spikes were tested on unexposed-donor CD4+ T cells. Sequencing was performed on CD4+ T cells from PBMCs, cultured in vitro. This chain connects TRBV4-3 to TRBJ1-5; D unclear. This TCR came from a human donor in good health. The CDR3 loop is CASSPSRLSNQPQHF. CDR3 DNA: TGCGCCAGCAGCCCCAGCAGGCTGAGCAATCAGCCCCAGCATTTT.